A selection of T cell receptor beta chains follows, all from one sample in a study of blood T cell repertoires in COVID-19. The assay was immunoSEQ multiplex PCR, and TCRdb's table has in-frame clones only and misses some. The profile shows 16,000 or so clones, 80% to 90% of them singletons. The sequenced material came from peripheral blood. The receptors shown here come from an older man with acute or convalescent COVID-19. The CDR3 runs from the conserved cysteine through the conserved F or W. The D gene is left open where the match is weak. Rows may omit the clone size; those that give it use once, few, many or a size class.

d_gene | j_gene | abundance | v_gene | CDR3aa | CDR3nt
- | TRBJ1-1 | - | TRBV6-5 | CASSYGQNTEAFF | TGTGCCAGCAGTTACGGACAGAACACTGAAGCTTTCTTT
- | TRBJ1-4 | - | TRBV19 | CASSTDSGLGEKLFF | TGTGCCAGTAGCACTGACTCAGGGTTGGGAGAAAAACTGTTTTTT
- | TRBJ1-6 | few | TRBV5-4 | CASSLQGRDNSPLHF | TGTGCCAGCAGCTTGCAGGGCAGGGATAATTCACCCCTCCACTTT
- | TRBJ1-5 | once | TRBV7-8 | CASSPGQQINQPQHF | TGTGCCAGCAGCCCCGGACAGCAAATTAATCAGCCCCAGCATTTT
- | TRBJ2-7 | - | TRBV4-1 | CASSQEKTGVGFGQYF | TGCGCCAGCAGCCAAGAGAAAACGGGGGTGGGGTTCGGGCAGTACTTC
- | TRBJ1-1 | - | TRBV9 | CASSVLGGGTEAFF | TGTGCCAGCAGCGTACTAGGGGGGGGCACTGAAGCTTTCTTT
TRBD1 | TRBJ2-3 | - | TRBV10-2 | CASSPGQTRTDTQYF | TGCGCCAGCAGCCCGGGACAGACCAGGACAGATACGCAGTATTTT
TRBD1 | TRBJ1-6 | few | TRBV2 | CASLGQGGINSPLHF | TGTGCCAGCTTAGGACAGGGAGGAATTAATTCACCCCTCCACTTT
TRBD1 | TRBJ1-5 | few | TRBV3-1/TRBV3-2 | CASSLGQGLQPQHF | TGTGCCAGCAGCCTGGGACAGGGACTTCAGCCCCAGCATTTT
- | TRBJ1-1 | - | TRBV7-2 | CASSPSGILLGFGAFF | TGTGCCAGCAGCCCTAGCGGCATTTTATTGGGGTTTGGAGCTTTCTTT
TRBD1 | TRBJ1-6 | - | TRBV28 | CASSFSQGENSPLHF | TGTGCCAGCAGTTTTTCTCAGGGGGAGAATTCACCCCTCCACTTT
TRBD1 | TRBJ1-5 | - | TRBV28 | CASSFWGQGFGGNQPQHF | TGTGCCAGCAGTTTTTGGGGACAGGGATTTGGGGGCAATCAGCCCCAGCATTTT
TRBD1 | TRBJ2-7 | - | TRBV7-9 | CASSLRQGYEQYF | TGTGCCAGCAGCCTCAGACAGGGCTACGAGCAGTACTTC
- | TRBJ2-7 | - | TRBV27 | CASSLGLGADEQYF | TGTGCCAGCAGTTTAGGACTGGGTGCGGACGAGCAGTACTTC
- | TRBJ1-2 | - | TRBV30 | CAWSVGVGDGYTF | TGTGCCTGGAGTGTAGGGGTAGGGGATGGCTACACCTTC
- | TRBJ1-1 | - | TRBV5-4 | CASSRPGNTEAFF | TGTGCCAGCAGCCGCCCAGGGAACACTGAAGCTTTCTTT
TRBD1 | TRBJ2-5 | - | TRBV11-2 | CASSLGTGVGETQYF | TGTGCCAGCAGCTTAGGGACAGGGGTCGGAGAGACCCAGTACTTC
- | TRBJ2-3 | - | TRBV19 | CASSVFTGADTQYF | TGTGCCAGTAGTGTCTTTACGGGTGCAGATACGCAGTATTTT
TRBD1 | TRBJ2-1 | - | TRBV5-4 | CASSPGGQGVYNEQFF | TGTGCCAGCAGCCCGGGTGGACAGGGGGTTTACAATGAGCAGTTCTTC
TRBD1 | TRBJ1-1 | - | TRBV10-1 | CASSDRGMNTEAFF | TGCGCCAGCAGTGACAGGGGGATGAACACTGAAGCTTTCTTT
TRBD2 | TRBJ2-2 | - | TRBV3-1/TRBV3-2 | CASRASGGDTGELFF | TGTGCCAGCAGGGCTAGCGGGGGGGACACCGGGGAGCTGTTTTTT
- | TRBJ1-2 | - | TRBV7-3 | CASSPQGDYGYTF | TGTGCCAGCAGCCCTCAGGGTGACTATGGCTACACCTTC
TRBD1 | TRBJ1-1 | - | TRBV6-5 | CASREDRGRDTEAFF | TGTGCCAGCAGGGAGGACAGGGGGCGCGACACTGAAGCTTTCTTT
- | TRBJ1-1 | - | TRBV29-1 | CSVSLTGGDLNTEAFF | TGCAGCGTTTCTCTGACGGGGGGGGATTTGAACACTGAAGCTTTCTTT
- | TRBJ2-7 | - | TRBV4-1 | CASSQDRSNQGGIYEQYF | TGCGCCAGCAGCCAAGATCGGTCGAATCAGGGGGGAATCTACGAGCAGTACTTC
- | TRBJ1-1 | - | TRBV19 | CASMEQPNTEAFF | TGTGCCAGTATGGAACAGCCGAACACTGAAGCTTTCTTT
- | TRBJ1-5 | - | TRBV19 | CASSILTGGQPQHF | TGTGCCAGTAGTATCCTCACAGGCGGTCAGCCCCAGCATTTT
- | TRBJ1-1 | - | TRBV2 | CASSEDSGTEAFF | TGTGCCAGCAGTGAAGATTCAGGGACTGAAGCTTTCTTT
TRBD2 | TRBJ2-1 | - | TRBV4-1 | CASSQQLTGTRPPSSYNEQFF | TGCGCCAGCAGCCAACAACTCACCGGGACTAGACCACCGAGCTCCTACAATGAGCAGTTCTTC
TRBD2 | TRBJ2-5 | - | TRBV18 | CASSPGLEETQYF | TGTGCCAGCTCACCCGGACTAGAAGAGACCCAGTACTTC
- | TRBJ1-2 | - | TRBV6-5 | CASSLGGVGDYGYTF | TGTGCCAGCAGCCTAGGGGGGGTTGGCGACTATGGCTACACCTTC
- | TRBJ1-1 | once | TRBV7-9 | CASSLGPRTDEAFF | TGTGCCAGCAGCTTAGGGCCACGGACAGACGAAGCTTTCTTT
- | TRBJ2-3 | - | TRBV24-1 | CATSDAGTPDTQYF | TGTGCCACCAGTGATGCGGGGACTCCAGATACGCAGTATTTT